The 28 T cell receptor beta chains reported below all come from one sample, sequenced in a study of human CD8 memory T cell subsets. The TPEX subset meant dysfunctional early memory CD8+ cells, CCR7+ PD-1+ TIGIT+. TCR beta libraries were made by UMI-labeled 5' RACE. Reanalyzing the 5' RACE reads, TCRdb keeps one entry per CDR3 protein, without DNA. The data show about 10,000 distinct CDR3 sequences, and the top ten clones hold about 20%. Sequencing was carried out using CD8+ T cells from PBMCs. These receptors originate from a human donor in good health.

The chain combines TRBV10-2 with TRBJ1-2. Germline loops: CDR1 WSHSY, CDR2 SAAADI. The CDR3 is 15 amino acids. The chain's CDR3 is CASSSAGEGLYGYTF.

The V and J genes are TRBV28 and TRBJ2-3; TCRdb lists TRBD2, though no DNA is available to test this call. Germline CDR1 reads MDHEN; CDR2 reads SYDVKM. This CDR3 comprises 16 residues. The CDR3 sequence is CASSSLAASETDTQYF.

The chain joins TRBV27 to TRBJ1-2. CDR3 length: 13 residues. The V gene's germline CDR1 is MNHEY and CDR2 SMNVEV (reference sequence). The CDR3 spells CASSFGLNYGYTF.

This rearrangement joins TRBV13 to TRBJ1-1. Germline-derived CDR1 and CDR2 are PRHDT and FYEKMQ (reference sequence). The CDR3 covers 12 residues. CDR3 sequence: CASSLEDTEAFF. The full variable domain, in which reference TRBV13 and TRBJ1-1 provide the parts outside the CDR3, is AAGVIQSPRHLIKEKRETATLKCYPIPRHDTVYWYQQGPGQDPQFLISFYEKMQSDKGSIPDRFSAQQFSDYHSELNMSSLELGDSALYFCASSLEDTEAFFGQGTRLTVV.

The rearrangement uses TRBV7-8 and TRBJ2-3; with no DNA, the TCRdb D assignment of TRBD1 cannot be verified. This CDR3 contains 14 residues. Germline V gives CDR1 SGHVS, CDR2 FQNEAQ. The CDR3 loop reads CASSALGGIDTQYF.

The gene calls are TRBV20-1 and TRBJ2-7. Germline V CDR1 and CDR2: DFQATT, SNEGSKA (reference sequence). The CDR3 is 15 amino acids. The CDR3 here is CSANPEAGFSYEQYF.

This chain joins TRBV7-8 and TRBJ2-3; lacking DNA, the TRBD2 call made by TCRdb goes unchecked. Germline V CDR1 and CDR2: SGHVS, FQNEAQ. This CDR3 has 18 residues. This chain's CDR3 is CASSSFEGLAGNTDTQYF.

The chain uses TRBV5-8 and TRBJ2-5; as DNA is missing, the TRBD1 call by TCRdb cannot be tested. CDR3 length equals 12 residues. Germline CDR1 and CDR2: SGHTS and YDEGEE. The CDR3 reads CASSRSGGTQYF.

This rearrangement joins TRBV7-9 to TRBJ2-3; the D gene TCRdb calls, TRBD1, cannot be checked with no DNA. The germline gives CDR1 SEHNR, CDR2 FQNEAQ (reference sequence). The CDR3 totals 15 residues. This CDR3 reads CASSPSWAQTDTQYF.

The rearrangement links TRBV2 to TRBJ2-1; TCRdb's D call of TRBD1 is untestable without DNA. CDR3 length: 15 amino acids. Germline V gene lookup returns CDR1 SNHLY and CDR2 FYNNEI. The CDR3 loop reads CASRRDRGIMYEQFF. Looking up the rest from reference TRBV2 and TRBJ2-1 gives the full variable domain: EPEVTQTPSHQVTQMGQEVILRCVPISNHLYFYWYRQILGQKVEFLVSFYNNEISEKSEIFDDQFSVERPDGSNFTLKIRSTKLEDSAMYFCASRRDRGIMYEQFFGPGTRLTVL.

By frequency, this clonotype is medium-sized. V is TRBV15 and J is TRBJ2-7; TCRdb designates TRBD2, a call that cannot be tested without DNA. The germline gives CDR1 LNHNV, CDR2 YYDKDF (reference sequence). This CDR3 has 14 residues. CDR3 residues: CATSSERSSYEQYF.

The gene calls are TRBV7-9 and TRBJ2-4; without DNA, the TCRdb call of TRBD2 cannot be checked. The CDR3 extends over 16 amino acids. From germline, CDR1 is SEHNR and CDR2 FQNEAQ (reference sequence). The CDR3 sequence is CASSPSTRGGGDIQYF.

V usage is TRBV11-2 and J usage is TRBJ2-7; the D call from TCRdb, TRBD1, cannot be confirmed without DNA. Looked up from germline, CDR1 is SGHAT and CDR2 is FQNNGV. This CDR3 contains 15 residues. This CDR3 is CASSLYGTGNYEQYF.

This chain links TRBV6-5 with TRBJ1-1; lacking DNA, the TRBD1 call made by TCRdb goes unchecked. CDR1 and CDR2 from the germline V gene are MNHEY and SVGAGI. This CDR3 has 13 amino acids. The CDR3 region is CASSWGQGTEAFF.

The CDR3 sequence: CASRLQASGGNTIYF. The chain recombines TRBV28 with TRBJ1-3. The CDR3 extends over 15 amino acids. Germline-derived CDR1 and CDR2 are MDHEN and SYDVKM.

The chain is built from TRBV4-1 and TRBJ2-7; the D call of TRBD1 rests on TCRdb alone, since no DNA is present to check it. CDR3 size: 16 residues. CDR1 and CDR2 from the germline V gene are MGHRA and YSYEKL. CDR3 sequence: CASSQDPGTGLYEQYF.

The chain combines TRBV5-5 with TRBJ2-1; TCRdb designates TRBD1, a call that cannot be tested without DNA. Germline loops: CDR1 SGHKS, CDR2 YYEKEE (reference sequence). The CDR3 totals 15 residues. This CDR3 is CASSSPGVTDDEQFF.

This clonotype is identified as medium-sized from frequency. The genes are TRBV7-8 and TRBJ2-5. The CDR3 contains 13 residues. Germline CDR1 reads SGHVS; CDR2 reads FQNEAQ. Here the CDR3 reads CASSLVNQETQYF.

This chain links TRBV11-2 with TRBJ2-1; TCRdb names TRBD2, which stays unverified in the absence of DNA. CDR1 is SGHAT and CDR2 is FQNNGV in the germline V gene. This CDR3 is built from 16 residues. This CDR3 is CASSPWGLAETNEQFF.

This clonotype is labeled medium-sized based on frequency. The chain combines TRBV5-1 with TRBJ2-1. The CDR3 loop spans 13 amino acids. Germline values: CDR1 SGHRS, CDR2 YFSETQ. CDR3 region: CASSWTPDGEQFF.

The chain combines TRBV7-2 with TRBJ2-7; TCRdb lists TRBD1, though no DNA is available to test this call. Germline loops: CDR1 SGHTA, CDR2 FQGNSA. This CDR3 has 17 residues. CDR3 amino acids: CASSLRARAIMLSEQYF.

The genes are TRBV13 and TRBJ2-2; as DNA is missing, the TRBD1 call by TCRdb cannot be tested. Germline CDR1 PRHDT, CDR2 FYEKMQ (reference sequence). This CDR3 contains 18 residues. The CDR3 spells CASSAKTGEDSNTGELFF.

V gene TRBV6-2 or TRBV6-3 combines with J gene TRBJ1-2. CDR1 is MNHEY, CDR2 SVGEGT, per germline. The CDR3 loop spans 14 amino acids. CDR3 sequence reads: CASSYSPRDYGYTF.

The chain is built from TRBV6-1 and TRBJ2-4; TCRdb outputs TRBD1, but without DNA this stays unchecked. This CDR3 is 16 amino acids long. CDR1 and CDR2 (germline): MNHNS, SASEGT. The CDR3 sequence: CASSEIAGTLLNIQYF.

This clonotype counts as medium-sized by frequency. The CDR3 here is CASSKVPAETGGMNTEAFF. V usage is TRBV21-1 and J usage is TRBJ1-1. TRBV21-1 is a known pseudogene. The CDR3 is made up of 19 amino acids.

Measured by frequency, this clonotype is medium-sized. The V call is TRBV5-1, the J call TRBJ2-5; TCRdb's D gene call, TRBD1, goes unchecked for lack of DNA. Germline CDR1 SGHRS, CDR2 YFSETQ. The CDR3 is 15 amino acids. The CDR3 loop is CASSYTGTIKETQYF.

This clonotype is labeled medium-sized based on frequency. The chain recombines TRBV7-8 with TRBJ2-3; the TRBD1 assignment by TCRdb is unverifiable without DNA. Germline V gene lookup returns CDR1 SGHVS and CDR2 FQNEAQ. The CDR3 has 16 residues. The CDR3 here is CASSPLQGADTDTQYF. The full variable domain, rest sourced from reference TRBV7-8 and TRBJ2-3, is GAGVSQSPRYKVAKRGQDVALRCDPISGHVSLFWYQQALGQGPEFLTYFQNEAQLDKSGLPSDRFFAERPEGSVSTLKIQRTQQEDSAVYLCASSPLQGADTDTQYFGPGTRLTVL.

The CDR3: CASSEKGMQFF. This chain joins TRBV10-2 and TRBJ2-1. The CDR3 covers 11 residues. Germline CDR1 is WSHSY and CDR2 is SAAADI.